Below, 28 T cell receptor beta chains from the same sample are listed, as sequenced in a study of shared clonotypes between healthy human individuals. Libraries were prepared by immunoSEQ multiplex PCR; TCRdb keeps only in-frame clonotypes and omits some of them. The repertoire has about 2,500,000 clones, 90% to 95% of them found once; the top ten carry 0.13% to 0.15%. The sequenced material came from naive CD4+ T cells sorted from blood. Subset given: CD45RA+ positively selected. The receptor set was obtained from a man aged 18 to 35 in good health.

The V gene is TRBV7-2, the J gene TRBJ2-3, with TRBD2 matching over 11 bases. This CDR3 has 14 amino acids. Unmatched junction bases numbered 3, after V lost 5 bases and J lost 5 bases. In germline, CDR1 is SGHTA, CDR2 FQGNSA. CDR3 bases: TGTGCCAGCAGCAGACTAGCGGGAAAAGATACGCAGTATTTT. This gives the protein CASSRLAGKDTQYF.

This sequence joins TRBV18 and TRBJ2-3; TRBD1 agrees at 8 bases. Per germline, CDR1 KGHSH and CDR2 LQKENI. V shed 1 base, J shed 5 bases, and the junction held 5 bases outside the gene matches. The CDR3 spans 15 residues. CDR3 in amino acids: CASSPRQGAEDTQYF. Written as DNA, the CDR3 is TGTGCCAGCTCACCACGCCAGGGGGCTGAAGATACGCAGTATTTT. The full variable domain, rest sourced from reference TRBV18 and TRBJ2-3, is NAGVMQNPRHLVRRRGQEARLRCSPMKGHSHVYWYRQLPEEGLKFMVYLQKENIIDESGMPKERFSAEFPKEGPSILRIQQVVRGDSAAYFCASSPRQGAEDTQYFGPGTRLTVL.

The chain has TRBV7-2 and TRBJ1-2, with D maybe TRBD1 (5 bases). This CDR3 spans 13 amino acids. Germline V lookup: CDR1 SGHTA, CDR2 FQGNSA. V was clipped by 8 bases and J by 4 bases, with 14 bases between them. The CDR3 coding sequence is TGTGCCAGCCGATCGGGGGGGGGCTATGGCTACACCTTC. This codes for CASRSGGGYGYTF.

The chain has TRBV19 and TRBJ2-5; 11 bases are shared with TRBD2. The CDR3 extends over 15 amino acids. Per the germline V gene, CDR1 is LNHDA and CDR2 is SQIVND (reference sequence). The V gene end was trimmed by 7 bases and the J gene end by 5 bases; junction bases not matched to a gene: 9. For the CDR3, the DNA is TGTGCCAGTACAATAGCGGGAGGGCCTCGGGAGACCCAGTACTTC. Its translation is CASTIAGGPRETQYF.

As for this clone: Other DNA sequences in this sample translate to the same CDR3. The chain uses TRBV6-1 and TRBJ2-5; D is undetermined. V was shortened by 4 bases and J by 1 base, with 1 base between the two germline ends. The CDR3 extends over 11 amino acids. CDR1 is MNHNS and CDR2 is SASEGT in the germline V gene. The DNA of the CDR3 is TGTGCCAGCAGTGTCCAAGAGACCCAGTACTTC. Encoded protein: CASSVQETQYF.

This chain uses TRBV5-6 with TRBJ2-7; D is perhaps TRBD1 (7 bases). This CDR3 is built from 18 residues. Germline values: CDR1 SGHDT, CDR2 YYEEEE. The V end lost 4 bases, the J end lost 4 bases, and 27 bases lay between the germline ends. The CDR3 region has the DNA TGTGCCAGCAGCACCGCCGGGACAGTCACCCTCGCGGGATACGAGCAGTACTTC. Translation gives CASSTAGTVTLAGYEQYF.

The gene calls are TRBV5-8 and TRBJ2-5; 7 bases match TRBD1. Per the germline V gene, CDR1 is SGHTS and CDR2 is YDEGEE. J gave up 2 bases and V 3 bases, and 7 bases lay outside the gene matches. The CDR3 consists of 15 residues. Written as DNA, the CDR3 is TGTGCCAGCAGCTGGGGGACAGTCAATCAAGAGACCCAGTACTTC. Its translation is CASSWGTVNQETQYF.

The chain links TRBV6-5 to TRBJ1-1, with 8 bases matching TRBD1. The V gene end was trimmed by 9 bases and the J gene end by 6 bases; junction bases not matched to a gene: 6. Germline loops: CDR1 MNHEY, CDR2 SVGAGI. The CDR3 has 12 amino acids. Here the CDR3 reads CASRQGAAEAFF. CDR3 in DNA: TGTGCCAGTCGGCAGGGGGCCGCTGAAGCTTTCTTT.

The genes are TRBV6-5 and TRBJ2-7, with 7 bases aligning to TRBD1. The ends lost 0 bases at V and 0 bases at J; junction bases unmatched: 5. CDR3 length: 16 residues. Germline CDR1 reads MNHEY; CDR2 reads SVGAGI. The CDR3 is CASSYSARGTSYEQYF. In DNA form, the CDR3 reads TGTGCCAGCAGTTACTCGGCCAGGGGGACCTCCTACGAGCAGTACTTC.

V usage is TRBV4-1 and J usage is TRBJ2-1; a possible D gene is TRBD1 (6 bases). The V gene's germline CDR1 is MGHRA and CDR2 YSYEKL. The length of the CDR3 is 15 residues. Trimming removed 4 bases from V and 0 bases from J, with 10 bases in between. CDR3 residues: CASSRTAVSYNEQFF. The CDR3 DNA follows: TGCGCCAGCAGCCGGACAGCCGTCTCCTACAATGAGCAGTTCTTC.

A single count supports this clone. The CDR3 DNA follows: TGTGCCAGCAGCGTAGCTCAGGGGGCTTATTCACCCCTCCACTTT. This gives the protein CASSVAQGAYSPLHF. The chain carries TRBV9 and TRBJ1-6; 8 bases are a match to TRBD1. The trim removed 0 bases at V and 8 bases at J, leaving 4 bases unmatched. CDR3 length: 15 amino acids. In germline, CDR1 is SGDLS, CDR2 YYNGEE.

The V call is TRBV19, the J call TRBJ1-2; 7 bases align to TRBD1. The CDR3 has 14 residues. Germline V lookup: CDR1 LNHDA, CDR2 SQIVND (reference sequence). V lost 6 bases to trimming and J lost 3 bases; unmatched junction nucleotides: 7. The CDR3 DNA reads TGTGCCAGTAGGATACAACAGGGGTACTATGGCTACACCTTC. Protein product: CASRIQQGYYGYTF.

The rearrangement links TRBV19 to TRBJ2-7, with 12 nucleotides matching TRBD1. Trimming at V came to 3 bases and at J to 6 bases, leaving 3 bases not matched to a gene. CDR1 is LNHDA, CDR2 SQIVND, per germline (reference sequence). The CDR3 is made up of 14 amino acids. In DNA, the CDR3 is TGTGCCAGTAGTATTCGGGACAGGGGGCCCGAGCAGTACTTC. Its protein product is CASSIRDRGPEQYF. Filled out from reference TRBV19 and TRBJ2-7, the complete variable domain reads DGGITQSPKYLFRKEGQNVTLSCEQNLNHDAMYWYRQDPGQGLRLIYYSQIVNDFQKGDIAEGYSVSREKKESFPLTVTSAQKNPTAFYLCASSIRDRGPEQYFGPGTRLTVT.

The rearrangement joins TRBV4-2 to TRBJ2-7, with D hard to call. V was clipped by 0 bases and J by 5 bases, with 11 bases between them. The germline V gene has CDR1 LGHNA and CDR2 YNFKEQ. CDR3 length: 14 amino acids. CDR3 in amino acids: CASSQDVRENEQYF. CDR3 in DNA: TGTGCCAGCAGCCAAGATGTAAGGGAAAACGAGCAGTACTTC.

This clone appeared a few times. This rearrangement joins TRBV5-1 to TRBJ1-5; D possibly corresponds to TRBD1 (6 bases). With 0 bases removed from V and 6 bases from J, the gap between germline ends came to 13 bases. The CDR3 is made up of 15 amino acids. CDR1 is SGHRS, CDR2 YFSETQ, per germline. The CDR3 region is CASSLDPGHSQPQHF. CDR3 DNA: TGCGCCAGCAGCTTGGATCCGGGACATTCTCAGCCCCAGCATTTT.

V gene TRBV10-3 combines with J gene TRBJ2-7, with D possibly matching TRBD2 (5 bases). The length of the CDR3 is 14 residues. The V and J ends lost 2 bases and 3 bases respectively, with 11 bases between them. CDR1 and CDR2 from the germline V gene are ENHRY and SYGVKD. This CDR3 is CAISEALALYEQYF. CDR3 DNA sequence: TGTGCCATCAGTGAGGCCCTAGCCCTCTACGAGCAGTACTTC.

The chain combines TRBV6-1 with TRBJ1-5; a possible D gene is TRBD1 (6 bases). The ends were cut back, 5 bases at V and 5 bases at J, with 13 bases in the middle. Germline CDR1 and CDR2: MNHNS and SASEGT. The CDR3 is 14 amino acids. The CDR3 reads CASSWGRGDQPQHF. The CDR3 nucleotides are TGTGCCAGCAGTTGGGGGCGCGGGGATCAGCCCCAGCATTTT.

Concerning this clone: Additional DNA sequences in this sample encode the identical CDR3. The V and J genes are TRBV7-2 and TRBJ2-1; 9 positions agree with TRBD2. The CDR3 extends over 15 amino acids. After removal of 1 base from V and 6 bases from J, the junction contained 4 bases not matched to a gene. The V gene's germline CDR1 is SGHTA and CDR2 FQGNSA. This CDR3 reads CASSLEGLAGNEQFF. The CDR3 nucleotides read TGTGCCAGCAGCTTAGAGGGACTAGCCGGCAATGAGCAGTTCTTC.

The V and J genes are TRBV11-2 and TRBJ1-6, with D perhaps TRBD1 (5 bases). CDR1 is SGHAT and CDR2 is FQNNGV in the germline V gene. V shed 6 bases and J shed 4 bases, with 16 bases lying between them. The CDR3 runs to 16 residues. The chain's CDR3 is CASRPSDGTYNSPLHF. Here the CDR3 DNA reads TGTGCCAGCAGACCTAGCGACGGGACGTATAATTCACCCCTCCACTTT. The full variable domain, rest sourced from reference TRBV11-2 and TRBJ1-6, is EAGVAQSPRYKIIEKRQSVAFWCNPISGHATLYWYQQILGQGPKLLIQFQNNGVVDDSQLPKDRFSAERLKGVDSTLKIQPAKLEDSAVYLCASRPSDGTYNSPLHFGNGTRLTVT.

The chain combines TRBV30 with TRBJ1-6; D is possibly TRBD1 (6 bases). CDR1 and CDR2 (germline): GTSNPN, SVGIG (reference sequence). The V and J ends lost 3 bases and 7 bases respectively, with 16 bases between them. CDR3 length equals 15 residues. The chain's CDR3 is CAWRPPGALNSPLHF. For the CDR3, the DNA is TGTGCCTGGAGACCCCCAGGGGCCTTGAATTCACCCCTCCACTTT. Full variable domain (outside the CDR3, taken from reference TRBV30 and TRBJ1-6): SQTIHQWPATLVQPVGSPLSLECTVEGTSNPNLYWYRQAAGRGLQLLFYSVGIGQISSEVPQNLSASRPQDRQFILSSKKLLLSDSGFYLCAWRPPGALNSPLHFGNGTRLTVT.

The CDR3 DNA is TGTGCCAGCAGCCCTCAACTTGGGGCCAACGTCCTGACTTTC. It codes for CASSPQLGANVLTF. This chain links TRBV28 with TRBJ2-6, with unresolved D. The CDR3 consists of 14 residues. V shed 6 bases and J shed 3 bases, with 9 bases lying between them. Looked up from germline, CDR1 is MDHEN and CDR2 is SYDVKM.

The rearrangement joins TRBV11-2 to TRBJ2-7, with no clear D. V was trimmed by 2 bases and J by 5 bases, leaving 16 bases between them. The CDR3 is made up of 15 amino acids. CDR1 is SGHAT, CDR2 FQNNGV, per germline. Here the CDR3 reads CASSLSPHPIDEQYF. The CDR3 nucleotides read TGTGCCAGCAGCTTATCTCCTCACCCTATCGACGAGCAGTACTTC.

This sequence joins TRBV7-9 and TRBJ2-7; perhaps TRBD2 as D (6 bases). The CDR3 length is 15 residues. Germline CDR1 reads SEHNR; CDR2 reads FQNEAQ (reference sequence). V gave up 7 bases and J gave up 5 bases, with 21 bases separating them. Here the CDR3 reads CASTRIARRADEQYF. CDR3 nucleotide sequence: TGTGCCAGCACCCGAATAGCCAGGAGGGCCGACGAGCAGTACTTC. The full variable domain, its missing parts supplied by reference TRBV7-9 and TRBJ2-7, is DTGVSQNPRHKITKRGQNVTFRCDPISEHNRLYWYRQTLGQGPEFLTYFQNEAQLEKSRLLSDRFSAERPKGSFSTLEIQRTEQGDSAMYLCASTRIARRADEQYFGPGTRLTVT.

The rearrangement uses TRBV6-1 and TRBJ1-4, with a tentative D call TRBD1 (5 bases). The CDR3 is 12 residues long. Trimming took 8 bases from V and 11 from J, leaving 15 bases between them. The V gene's germline CDR1 is MNHNS and CDR2 SASEGT. The CDR3 DNA is TGTGCCAGCCAGAGACCAGGGTCGAAACTGTTTTTT. Its protein product is CASQRPGSKLFF.

The chain links TRBV6-5 to TRBJ1-6, with D possibly matching TRBD1 (5 bases). Per germline, CDR1 MNHEY and CDR2 SVGAGI. Trimming took off 8 bases at V and 14 bases at J, with 22 bases between the two ends. The CDR3 covers 14 residues. The CDR3 bases are TGTGCCAGCTCTACCGGGACTGAACGGGCGGCCCTCCACTTT. Its protein product is CASSTGTERAALHF.

V usage is TRBV27 and J usage is TRBJ2-3; D is possibly TRBD1 (5 bases). There are 15 residues in the CDR3. Trimming removed 4 bases at V and 0 bases at J, with 11 bases between. Germline loops: CDR1 MNHEY, CDR2 SMNVEV (reference sequence). The CDR3 coding sequence is TGTGCCAGCAGTTCGACAGCTTTTAGCACAGATACGCAGTATTTT. Translated: CASSSTAFSTDTQYF.

In its sample, this clone was seen once. The chain uses TRBV4-3 and TRBJ2-1, with D unresolved. Trimming pared 0 bases from V and 11 bases from J, leaving 14 bases between. Per the germline V gene, CDR1 is LGHNA and CDR2 is YSLEER. The CDR3 runs 14 residues. Here the CDR3 reads CASSQEERSGQQFF. In DNA, the CDR3 is TGCGCCAGCAGCCAAGAAGAGCGCTCCGGTCAGCAGTTCTTC.

The chain links TRBV6-1 to TRBJ1-6; D possibly corresponds to TRBD1 (6 bases). The V and J ends lost 2 bases and 9 bases respectively, with 11 bases between them. CDR1 and CDR2 (germline): MNHNS, SASEGT. CDR3 size: 14 residues. CDR3: CASSERGVISPLHF. The CDR3 DNA sequence: TGTGCCAGCAGTGAAAGGGGGGTCATTTCACCCCTCCACTTT.